This TCR beta chain was retrieved from a study of cytomegalovirus exposure and HLA in healthy donors. General observations from the study: As a later analysis showed, a missense DCLRE1C variant was linked to trimming of TCR beta V- and J-genes.

Germline V gives CDR1 SGDLS, CDR2 YYNGEE. Trimming shortened V by 0 bases and J by 1 base, and 13 bases separated the two germline ends. This CDR3 region has 16 residues. PCR was performed using 60 Vbeta and 13 Jbeta primers. Assay used: immunoSEQ multiplex PCR; TCRdb lists only in-frame clones, some missing. In the table there are some 110,000 clones, 75% to 80% of which are singletons. This clone was detected a few times. Its specificity is not known. The receptor was derived from a man aged 35 to 55 in good health and CMV-seronegative. The specimen was PBMCs. This rearrangement joins TRBV9 to TRBJ1-2; D is undetermined. The CDR3 DNA is TGTGCCAGCAGCGTAGAGGAGTCCTCCTATAACTATGGCTACACCTTC. Its protein is CASSVEESSYNYGYTF.